This TCR beta chain is drawn from a study of blood T cell repertoires in COVID-19. Study overall: Samples taken during acute and convalescent COVID-19 were collected in the United States, Italy and Spain. PBMCs, B-cell-depleted T cells, or T cells provided the cDNA or gDNA that made up the material.

Original handling: It was from reference gene primer amplification that nucleated cell counts were estimated. Repertoires were generated with immunoSEQ multiplex PCR, while TCRdb's copy carries only in-frame clones and drops some. For V, J and clone size, that table is used; D and trimming come from the DNA. The sample records 220,000 or so clones, 86% being singletons. Seattle enrolled patients during active infection and tracked them longitudinally. The CDR3 has 14 amino acids. CDR1 and CDR2 (germline): SGHTA, FQGNSA. The ends lost 3 bases at V and 5 bases at J; junction bases unmatched: 6. This receptor was identified in a woman aged 50 to 60 with COVID-19, enrolled during active disease. This chain joins TRBV7-2 and TRBJ1-2; 7 bases fit TRBD1. The sequencing input was peripheral blood. Here the CDR3 DNA reads TGTGCCAGCAGCTTGTGGGACAGCAAATATGGCTACACCTTC. Translating it yields CASSLWDSKYGYTF.